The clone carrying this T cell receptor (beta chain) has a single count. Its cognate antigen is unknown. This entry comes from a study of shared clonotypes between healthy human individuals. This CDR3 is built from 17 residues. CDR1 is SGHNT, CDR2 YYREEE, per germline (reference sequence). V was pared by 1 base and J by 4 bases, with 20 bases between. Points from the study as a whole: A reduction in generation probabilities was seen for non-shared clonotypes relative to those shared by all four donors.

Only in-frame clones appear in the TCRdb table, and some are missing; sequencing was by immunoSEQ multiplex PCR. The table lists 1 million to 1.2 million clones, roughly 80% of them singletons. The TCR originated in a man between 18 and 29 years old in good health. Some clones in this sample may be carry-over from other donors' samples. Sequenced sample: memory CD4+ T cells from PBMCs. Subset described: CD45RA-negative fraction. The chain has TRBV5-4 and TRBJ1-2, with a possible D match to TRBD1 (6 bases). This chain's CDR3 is CASSLTAGGGRSYGYTF. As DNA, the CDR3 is TGTGCCAGCAGCTTGACAGCTGGCGGGGGGCGGAGCTATGGCTACACCTTC.